The 21 T cell receptor beta chains below were found in one sample sequenced in a study of blood T cell repertoires in COVID-19. This table comes from immunoSEQ multiplex PCR, and its TCRdb copy is limited to in-frame clones, with some not included. This repertoire shows 200,000 to 250,000 clones, 82% found once; its top ten account for around 8%. Sequencing was performed on peripheral blood. All receptors come from a woman of 80 years or more with COVID-19, enrolled during active disease.

This chain's CDR3 is CASSSAGGSSNQPQHF. CDR3 bases: TGTGCCAGCAGCTCAGCAGGGGGGTCGAGCAATCAGCCCCAGCATTTT. The rearrangement joins TRBV11-3 to TRBJ1-5, with 7 bases fitting TRBD1. With V trimmed by 4 bases and J by 1 base, 7 bases remained unmatched. Germline lookup yields CDR1 SGHNT and CDR2 YENEEA. The CDR3 loop spans 16 amino acids.

V gene TRBV7-2 combines with J gene TRBJ1-5, with 7 bases fitting TRBD1. The V gene's germline CDR1 is SGHTA and CDR2 FQGNSA. J gave up 5 bases and V 5 bases, and 6 bases lay outside the gene matches. The CDR3 sequence is 14 residues long. CDR3 amino acids: CASSPRQGHQPQHF. The DNA for the CDR3 is TGTGCCAGCAGCCCCAGACAGGGTCATCAGCCCCAGCATTTT.

The rearrangement joins TRBV5-1 to TRBJ2-1; 8 nucleotides agree with TRBD2. This CDR3 is 16 amino acids long. Germline V lookup: CDR1 SGHRS, CDR2 YFSETQ. J lost 4 bases, V lost 0 bases, and 6 bases had no gene match. DNA of the CDR3: TGCGCCAGCAGCTTGGGAGGGGGACTAGAGTACAATGAGCAGTTCTTC. Translating gives CASSLGGGLEYNEQFF. Complete variable domain (other parts from reference TRBV5-1 and TRBJ2-1): KAGVTQTPRYLIKTRGQQVTLSCSPISGHRSVSWYQQTPGQGLQFLFEYFSETQRNKGNFPGRFSGRQFSNSRSEMNVSTLELGDSALYLCASSLGGGLEYNEQFFGPGTRLTVL.

The genes are TRBV24-1 and TRBJ2-3; the D gene is possibly TRBD2 (5 bases). Trimming shortened V by 3 bases and J by 6 bases, and 15 bases separated the two germline ends. CDR3 length: 15 residues. The germline CDR1 and CDR2 sequences are KGHDR and SFDVKD. The CDR3 nucleotides are TGTGCCACCAGTGATCCGAGGGAACTCGGCGATACGCAGTATTTT. Its translation: CATSDPRELGDTQYF.

This chain connects TRBV28 to TRBJ1-2, with D perhaps TRBD1 (6 bases). V was cut by 3 bases and J by 3 bases, with 11 bases left in between. Germline V gene sequence: CDR1 MDHEN, CDR2 SYDVKM. The CDR3 spans 14 residues. The CDR3 DNA sequence: TGTGCCAGCAGTTTTGGAGGACAGTACTATGGCTACACCTTC. Its protein product is CASSFGGQYYGYTF.

The rearrangement joins TRBV11-2 to TRBJ2-7, with TRBD1 matching over 9 bases. The CDR3 length is 16 residues. J lost 0 bases, V lost 3 bases, and 6 bases had no gene match. Germline loops: CDR1 SGHAT, CDR2 FQNNGV. The CDR3 is CASSFMDRGPSYEQYF. In DNA form, the CDR3 reads TGTGCCAGCAGCTTCATGGACAGGGGACCCTCCTACGAGCAGTACTTC.

The CDR3 coding sequence is TGCGCCAGCAGCCGCCGACAGTCCGCAACTAATGAAAAACTGTTTTTT. It encodes CASSRRQSATNEKLFF. This chain links TRBV4-1 with TRBJ1-4; D is possibly TRBD1 (5 bases). The V end was cut by 4 bases, the J end by 0 bases, with 12 bases between. The CDR3 loop spans 16 amino acids. Germline lookup yields CDR1 MGHRA and CDR2 YSYEKL.

The chain uses TRBV29-1 and TRBJ2-1; 9 nucleotides match TRBD1. The V and J ends lost 4 bases and 4 bases, in that order; junction bases with no gene match: 5. In germline, CDR1 is SQVTM, CDR2 ANQGSEA. The CDR3 runs to 14 residues. The CDR3 protein is CSVVNRGQYNEQFF. The CDR3 DNA reads TGCAGCGTTGTGAACAGGGGGCAGTACAATGAGCAGTTCTTC.

The chain employs TRBV7-2 and TRBJ2-5, with 7 bases that match TRBD2. Germline CDR1 is SGHTA and CDR2 is FQGNSA. CDR3 size: 13 residues. J was trimmed by 2 bases and V by 5 bases; bases with no gene match: 2. The CDR3 here is CASSRDYQETQYF. CDR3 nucleotides: TGTGCCAGCAGCCGGGACTATCAAGAGACCCAGTACTTC.

This chain links TRBV29-1 with TRBJ2-2; TRBD2 agrees at 7 bases. Trimming cost V 4 bases and J 7 bases; bases outside gene matches: 12. Germline CDR1 SQVTM, CDR2 ANQGSEA. This CDR3 has 15 residues. DNA for the CDR3: TGCAGCGTTGGATCGCGGGGGTTCCAGAGCGGGGAGCTGTTTTTT. It translates to CSVGSRGFQSGELFF.

The rearrangement uses TRBV5-8 and TRBJ1-4, with a weak D call TRBD1 (5 bases). From germline, CDR1 is SGHTS and CDR2 YDEGEE. This CDR3 has 15 amino acids. Trimming left V 0 bases short and J 6 bases short, with 12 bases between. The CDR3 region is CASSLAGGVDEKLFF. CDR3 DNA sequence: TGTGCCAGCAGCTTGGCCGGGGGAGTTGATGAAAAACTGTTTTTT.

This clone was seen more than once but under ten times. The chain employs TRBV5-1 and TRBJ2-7; 7 nucleotides match TRBD1. The CDR3 loop spans 16 amino acids. Germline trimming cut 0 bases from V and 0 bases from J; bases unmatched to any gene: 6. Per the germline V gene, CDR1 is SGHRS and CDR2 is YFSETQ. CDR3 in DNA: TGCGCCAGCAGCTTGGGACAGGGTGAGAGCTCCTACGAGCAGTACTTC. Its translation is CASSLGQGESSYEQYF.

This sequence joins TRBV19 and TRBJ1-2, with a weak D call TRBD1 (6 bases). Trimming removed 3 bases at V and 6 bases at J, with 20 bases between. The CDR3 has 16 amino acids. Germline V gene lookup returns CDR1 LNHDA and CDR2 SQIVND (reference sequence). CDR3: CASSMEQGNDYHGYTF. In DNA form, the CDR3 reads TGTGCCAGTAGTATGGAACAGGGAAACGATTATCATGGCTACACCTTC. Full variable domain (remainder filled in from reference TRBV19 and TRBJ1-2): DGGITQSPKYLFRKEGQNVTLSCEQNLNHDAMYWYRQDPGQGLRLIYYSQIVNDFQKGDIAEGYSVSREKKESFPLTVTSAQKNPTAFYLCASSMEQGNDYHGYTFGSGTRLTVV.

The V and J genes are TRBV2 and TRBJ1-5; tentatively, D is TRBD1 (5 bases). CDR3 length equals 15 residues. V shed 5 bases and J shed 2 bases, with 13 bases lying between them. Germline V gene data show CDR1 as SNHLY and CDR2 as FYNNEI. CDR3 DNA: TGTGCCAGCAGTCCTAAGGACATTGGCAATCAGCCCCAGCATTTT. This translates into CASSPKDIGNQPQHF. The full variable domain, rest sourced from reference TRBV2 and TRBJ1-5, is EPEVTQTPSHQVTQMGQEVILRCVPISNHLYFYWYRQILGQKVEFLVSFYNNEISEKSEIFDDQFSVERPDGSNFTLKIRSTKLEDSAMYFCASSPKDIGNQPQHFGDGTRLSIL.

The rearrangement links TRBV18 to TRBJ2-7; D gene ambiguous. CDR1 and CDR2 (germline): KGHSH, LQKENI. The ends were cut back, 4 bases at V and 5 bases at J, with 9 bases in the middle. This CDR3 is 12 amino acids long. In DNA form, the CDR3 reads TGTGCCAGCTCACTACACCGGGACGAGCAGTACTTC. Protein sequence: CASSLHRDEQYF.

The chain couples TRBV5-1 to TRBJ1-1; 7 bases are a match to TRBD1. After removal of 4 bases from V and 1 base from J, the junction contained 4 bases not matched to a gene. The germline V gene has CDR1 SGHRS and CDR2 YFSETQ. The CDR3 is 14 residues long. CDR3 coding DNA: TGCGCCAGCAGCGCCGGGACAGCGAACACTGAAGCTTTCTTT. Its protein product is CASSAGTANTEAFF. The whole variable domain, filled in from reference TRBV5-1 and TRBJ1-1, reads KAGVTQTPRYLIKTRGQQVTLSCSPISGHRSVSWYQQTPGQGLQFLFEYFSETQRNKGNFPGRFSGRQFSNSRSEMNVSTLELGDSALYLCASSAGTANTEAFFGQGTRLTVV.

The rearrangement links TRBV9 to TRBJ2-7; D perhaps matches TRBD1 (7 bases). V lost 2 bases and J 5 bases, leaving 14 bases between the germline ends. The CDR3 has 14 amino acids. Germline V gives CDR1 SGDLS, CDR2 YYNGEE. CDR3 amino acids: CASSVGRTGDEQYF. In DNA, the CDR3 is TGTGCCAGCAGCGTGGGGAGGACAGGCGACGAGCAGTACTTC.

The rearrangement links TRBV10-3 to TRBJ2-1, with 11 bases fitting TRBD2. After removal of 0 bases from V and 6 bases from J, the junction contained 7 bases not matched to a gene. This CDR3 spans 17 amino acids. Looked up from germline, CDR1 is ENHRY and CDR2 is SYGVKD. The CDR3 DNA is TGTGCCATCAGTGAGTCGATTCTACTAGCGGGAGTCAATGAGCAGTTCTTC. Translating it yields CAISESILLAGVNEQFF.

J is TRBJ1-2 and V is TRBV19, with 8 bases fitting TRBD1. Germline CDR1 LNHDA, CDR2 SQIVND (reference sequence). The CDR3 totals 14 residues. V shed 4 bases and J 5 bases; nucleotides not matched to a gene: 6. The CDR3 bases are TGTGCCAGTAGTAACCGACAGGGGTGGTATGGCTACACCTTC. It specifies CASSNRQGWYGYTF.

The gene calls are TRBV27 and TRBJ1-5; D is unclear. The CDR3 runs to 12 residues. Germline CDR1 MNHEY, CDR2 SMNVEV (reference sequence). Trimming cost V 5 bases and J 4 bases, with 6 bases left between them. The CDR3 here is CASSPRNQPQHF. The CDR3, as DNA: TGTGCCAGCAGTCCCCGTAATCAGCCCCAGCATTTT.

The V call is TRBV15, the J call TRBJ2-1; D is possibly TRBD2 (6 bases). Germline assignment: CDR1 LNHNV and CDR2 YYDKDF (reference sequence). Between the trimmed V and J ends, which lost 3 bases and 5 bases, there was a span of 14 bases. The CDR3 spans 15 residues. As DNA, the CDR3 is TGTGCCACCAGCAGGGAGGGACTGGGGAACAATGAGCAGTTCTTC. Its translation is CATSREGLGNNEQFF.